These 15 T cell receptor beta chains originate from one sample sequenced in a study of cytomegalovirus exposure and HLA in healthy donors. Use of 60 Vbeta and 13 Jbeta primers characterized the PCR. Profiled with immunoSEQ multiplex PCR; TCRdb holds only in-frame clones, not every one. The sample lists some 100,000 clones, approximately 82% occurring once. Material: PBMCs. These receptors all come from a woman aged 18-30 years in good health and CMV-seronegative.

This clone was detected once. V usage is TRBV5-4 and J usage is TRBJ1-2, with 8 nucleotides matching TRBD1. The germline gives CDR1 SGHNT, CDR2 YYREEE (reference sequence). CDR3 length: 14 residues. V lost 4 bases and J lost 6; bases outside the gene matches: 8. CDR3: CASSSPDRVHGYTF. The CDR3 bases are TGTGCCAGCAGCAGCCCGGACAGGGTGCATGGCTACACCTTC.

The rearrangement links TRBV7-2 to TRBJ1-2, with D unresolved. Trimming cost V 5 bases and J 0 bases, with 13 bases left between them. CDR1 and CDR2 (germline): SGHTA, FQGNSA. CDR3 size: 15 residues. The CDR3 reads CASSTSFTANYGYTF. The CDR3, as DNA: TGTGCCAGCAGCACCTCATTTACTGCTAACTATGGCTACACCTTC.

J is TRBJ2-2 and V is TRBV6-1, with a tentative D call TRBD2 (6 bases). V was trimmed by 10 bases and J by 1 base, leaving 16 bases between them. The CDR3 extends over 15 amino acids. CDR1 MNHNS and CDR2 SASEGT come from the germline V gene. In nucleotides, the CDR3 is TGTGCCACCCGGAGGGAGGTTATGAACACCGGGGAGCTGTTTTTT. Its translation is CATRREVMNTGELFF.

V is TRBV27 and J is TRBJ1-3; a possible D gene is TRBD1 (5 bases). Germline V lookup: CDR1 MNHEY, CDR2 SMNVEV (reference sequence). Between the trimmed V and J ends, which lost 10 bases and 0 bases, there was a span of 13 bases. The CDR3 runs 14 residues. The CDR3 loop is CATGVLSSGNTIYF. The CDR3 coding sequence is TGTGCCACGGGGGTCCTATCCTCTGGAAACACCATATATTTT.

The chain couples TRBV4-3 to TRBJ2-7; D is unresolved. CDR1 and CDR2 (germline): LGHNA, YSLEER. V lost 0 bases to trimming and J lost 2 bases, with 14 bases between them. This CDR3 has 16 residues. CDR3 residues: CASSQEFSQKTYEQYF. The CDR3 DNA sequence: TGCGCCAGCAGCCAAGAATTCTCCCAGAAAACCTACGAGCAGTACTTC.

The CDR3 here is CASSVEERGAYNEQFF. The CDR3 region has the DNA TGTGCCAGCAGCGTAGAAGAGCGGGGGGCATACAATGAGCAGTTCTTC. V and J are TRBV9 and TRBJ2-1; 9 nucleotides match TRBD2. This CDR3 has 16 residues. Germline V gene data show CDR1 as SGDLS and CDR2 as YYNGEE. V shed 0 bases, J shed 4 bases, and the junction held 5 bases outside the gene matches.

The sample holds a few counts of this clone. The CDR3 is CASGKLGALNTGELFF. The DNA for the CDR3 is TGTGCCAGCGGAAAATTAGGGGCCCTGAACACCGGGGAGCTGTTTTTT. V usage is TRBV5-6 and J usage is TRBJ2-2; D might be TRBD1 (5 bases). V dropped 7 bases and J dropped 1 base, with 17 bases sitting between them. Germline V gene sequence: CDR1 SGHDT, CDR2 YYEEEE. The CDR3 extends over 16 amino acids.

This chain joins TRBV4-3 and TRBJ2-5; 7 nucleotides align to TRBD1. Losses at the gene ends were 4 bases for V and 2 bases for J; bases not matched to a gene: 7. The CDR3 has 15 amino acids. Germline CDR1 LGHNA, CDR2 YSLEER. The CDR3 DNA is TGCGCCAGCAGCCTGGTACAGGGGAGTCAAGAGACCCAGTACTTC. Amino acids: CASSLVQGSQETQYF.

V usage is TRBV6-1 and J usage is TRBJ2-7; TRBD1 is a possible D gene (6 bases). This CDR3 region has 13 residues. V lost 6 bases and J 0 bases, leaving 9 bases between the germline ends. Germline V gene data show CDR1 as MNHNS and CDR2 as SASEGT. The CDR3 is CASSRDTSYEQYF. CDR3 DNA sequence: TGTGCCAGCAGCCGGGACACCTCCTACGAGCAGTACTTC.

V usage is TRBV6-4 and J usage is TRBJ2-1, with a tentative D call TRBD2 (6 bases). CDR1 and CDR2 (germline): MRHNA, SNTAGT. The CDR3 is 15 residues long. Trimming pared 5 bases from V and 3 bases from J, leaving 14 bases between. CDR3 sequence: CASSPRDSGYNEQFF. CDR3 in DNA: TGTGCCAGCAGTCCTAGGGACTCTGGCTACAATGAGCAGTTCTTC.

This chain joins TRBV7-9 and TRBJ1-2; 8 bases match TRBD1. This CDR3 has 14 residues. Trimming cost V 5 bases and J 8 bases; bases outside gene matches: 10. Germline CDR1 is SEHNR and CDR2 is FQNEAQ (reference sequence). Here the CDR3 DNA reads TGTGCCAGCAGCCAAGGGACAGGCTGGGGGGGCTACACCTTC. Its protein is CASSQGTGWGGYTF.

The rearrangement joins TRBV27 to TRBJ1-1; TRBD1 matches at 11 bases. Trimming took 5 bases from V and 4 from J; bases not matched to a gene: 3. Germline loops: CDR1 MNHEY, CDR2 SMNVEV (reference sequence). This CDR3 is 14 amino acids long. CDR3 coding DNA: TGTGCCAGCAGTCTGGGGACAGGGGGCACTGAAGCTTTCTTT. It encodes CASSLGTGGTEAFF.

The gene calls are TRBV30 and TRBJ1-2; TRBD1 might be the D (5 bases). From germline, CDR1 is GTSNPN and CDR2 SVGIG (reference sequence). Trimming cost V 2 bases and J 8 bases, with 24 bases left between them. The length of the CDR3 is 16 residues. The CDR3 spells CAWSIFPRERRRGYTF. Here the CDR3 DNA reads TGTGCCTGGAGTATCTTCCCCAGGGAACGTCGGAGAGGCTACACCTTC. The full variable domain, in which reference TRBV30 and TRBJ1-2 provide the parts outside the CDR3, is SQTIHQWPATLVQPVGSPLSLECTVEGTSNPNLYWYRQAAGRGLQLLFYSVGIGQISSEVPQNLSASRPQDRQFILSSKKLLLSDSGFYLCAWSIFPRERRRGYTFGSGTRLTVV.

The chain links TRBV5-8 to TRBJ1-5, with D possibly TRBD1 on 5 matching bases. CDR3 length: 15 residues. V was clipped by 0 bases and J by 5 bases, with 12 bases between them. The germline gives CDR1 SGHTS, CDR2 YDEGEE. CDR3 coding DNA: TGTGCCAGCAGCTTGGCCGACAGTCACTATCAGCCCCAGCATTTT. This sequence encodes CASSLADSHYQPQHF.

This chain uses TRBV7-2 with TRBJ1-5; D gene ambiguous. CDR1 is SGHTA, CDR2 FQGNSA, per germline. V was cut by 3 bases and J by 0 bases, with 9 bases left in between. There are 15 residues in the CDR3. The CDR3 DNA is TGTGCCAGCAGCTTTTCACAGCTTAGCAATCAGCCCCAGCATTTT. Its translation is CASSFSQLSNQPQHF.